One and the same sample provided the 10 T cell receptor beta chains below, sequenced in a study of T cell responses to AZD1222 COVID-19 vaccine. TCRdb's copy holds only in-frame clones and misses some; the assay was immunoSEQ multiplex PCR. The data contain 100,000 to 150,000 clones, 80% to 90% of them seen just once; the ten biggest clones take up around 4%. The sequences come from peripheral blood, collected on day 0 of AZD1222 vaccination. The receptors come from an adult in good health.

The gene calls are TRBV5-6 and TRBJ2-5; weak D call: TRBD2 (5 bases). CDR3 size: 17 residues. Per the germline V gene, CDR1 is SGHDT and CDR2 is YYEEEE. Trimming stripped 1 base from V and 5 bases from J, with 21 bases between. This CDR3 reads CASSLMASRPEKETQYF. In nucleotides, the CDR3 is TGTGCCAGCAGCTTGATGGCTAGCCGCCCCGAGAAGGAGACCCAGTACTTC. Drawing the rest from reference TRBV5-6 and TRBJ2-5, the complete variable domain is DAGVTQSPTHLIKTRGQQVTLRCSPKSGHDTVSWYQQALGQGPQFIFQYYEEEERQRGNFPDRFSGHQFPNYSSELNVNALLLGDSALYLCASSLMASRPEKETQYFGPGTRLLVL.

This chain joins TRBV10-1 and TRBJ2-7; D is unresolved. V lost 2 bases to trimming and J lost 9 bases, with 14 bases between them. The germline V gene has CDR1 WNHNN and CDR2 SYGVQD (reference sequence). The CDR3 is 13 residues long. This CDR3 reads CASSEVNSRRQYF. In nucleotides, the CDR3 is TGCGCCAGCAGTGAGGTCAATAGCCGGAGGCAGTACTTC.

The chain recombines TRBV5-1 with TRBJ1-2; D may be TRBD1 (6 bases). From germline, CDR1 is SGHRS and CDR2 YFSETQ. V was clipped by 0 bases and J by 1 base, with 10 bases between them. The CDR3 consists of 15 residues. The CDR3 DNA reads TGCGCCAGCAGCTTGGCCGCAGGGGTTAACTATGGCTACACCTTC. Amino acid sequence: CASSLAAGVNYGYTF.

This clone was detected a few times. This chain links TRBV5-1 with TRBJ2-2; D is unresolved. This CDR3 region has 13 residues. Germline V gene lookup returns CDR1 SGHRS and CDR2 YFSETQ. V lost 4 bases, J lost 5 bases, and 9 bases lay in between. This chain's CDR3 is CASSVDATGELFF. In DNA form, the CDR3 reads TGCGCCAGCAGCGTTGACGCTACCGGGGAGCTGTTTTTT.

As DNA, the CDR3 is TGTGCCAGCAGCTTGTCCGGGAGGCTGGCAGATACGCAGTATTTT. Protein: CASSLSGRLADTQYF. The chain links TRBV5-8 to TRBJ2-3, with 7 positions matching TRBD2. After removal of 1 base from V and 4 bases from J, the junction contained 6 bases not matched to a gene. Germline V gene sequence: CDR1 SGHTS, CDR2 YDEGEE. This CDR3 has 15 residues.

The chain joins TRBV24-1 to TRBJ2-7; 11 bases are shared with TRBD1. Looked up from germline, CDR1 is KGHDR and CDR2 is SFDVKD. The CDR3 runs to 15 residues. J lost 4 bases, V lost 4 bases, and 5 bases had no gene match. CDR3 loop: CATSEGTGGRYEQYF. The CDR3 coding sequence is TGTGCCACCAGTGAAGGGACAGGGGGTCGGTACGAGCAGTACTTC.

This chain links TRBV3-1 (or the pseudogene TRBV3-2) with TRBJ1-1; D not resolved. V was cut by 0 bases and J by 5 bases, with 13 bases left in between. The CDR3 contains 15 residues. Germline V gene data show CDR1 as LGHDT and CDR2 as YNNKEL (reference sequence). The CDR3 coding sequence is TGTGCCAGCAGCCAAGATCCGGTGGGTAGTACTGAAGCTTTCTTT. Amino acids: CASSQDPVGSTEAFF.

The chain links TRBV7-6 to TRBJ2-5; D is uncertain. CDR3 length: 13 residues. V lost 2 bases to trimming and J lost 5 bases, with 9 bases between them. From germline, CDR1 is SGHVS and CDR2 FNYEAQ. CDR3 sequence: CASSLTNAETQYF. Written as DNA, the CDR3 is TGTGCCAGCAGCTTAACTAACGCGGAGACCCAGTACTTC.

The sample holds a few counts of this clone. V usage is TRBV5-4 and J usage is TRBJ1-1; 7 positions match TRBD1. V lost 6 bases and J lost 2; bases outside the gene matches: 7. Germline V CDR1 and CDR2: SGHNT, YYREEE (reference sequence). This CDR3 contains 14 residues. The CDR3 sequence is CASTRTGYNTEAFF. CDR3 nucleotides: TGTGCCAGCACACGGACAGGCTACAACACTGAAGCTTTCTTT.

The chain links TRBV19 to TRBJ2-7; D is ambiguous. Germline-derived CDR1 and CDR2 are LNHDA and SQIVND (reference sequence). This CDR3 spans 15 amino acids. V dropped 3 bases and J dropped 2 bases, with 14 bases sitting between them. CDR3 coding DNA: TGTGCCAGTAGTATTAACCCGGTTCCAACCTACGAGCAGTACTTC. Its protein is CASSINPVPTYEQYF.